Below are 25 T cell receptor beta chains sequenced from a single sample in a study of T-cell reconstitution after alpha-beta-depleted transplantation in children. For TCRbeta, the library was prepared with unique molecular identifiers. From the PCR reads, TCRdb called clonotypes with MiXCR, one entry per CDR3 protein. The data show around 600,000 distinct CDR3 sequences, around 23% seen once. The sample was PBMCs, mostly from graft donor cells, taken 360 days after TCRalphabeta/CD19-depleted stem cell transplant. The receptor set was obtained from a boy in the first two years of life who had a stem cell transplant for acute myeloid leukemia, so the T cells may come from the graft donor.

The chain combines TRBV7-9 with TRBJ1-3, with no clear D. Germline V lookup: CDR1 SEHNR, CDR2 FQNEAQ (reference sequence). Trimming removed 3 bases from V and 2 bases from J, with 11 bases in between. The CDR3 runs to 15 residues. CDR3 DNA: TGTGCCAGCAGCTTTGAGCGAGGGCCTGGAAACACCATATATTTT. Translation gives CASSFERGPGNTIYF.

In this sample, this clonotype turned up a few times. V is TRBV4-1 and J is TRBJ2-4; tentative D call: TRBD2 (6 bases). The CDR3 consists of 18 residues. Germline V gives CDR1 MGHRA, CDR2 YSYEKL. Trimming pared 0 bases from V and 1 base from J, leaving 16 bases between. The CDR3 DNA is TGCGCCAGCAGCCAAGATGCTGCGGGATTGGTGGCCAAAAACATTCAGTACTTC. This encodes CASSQDAAGLVAKNIQYF.

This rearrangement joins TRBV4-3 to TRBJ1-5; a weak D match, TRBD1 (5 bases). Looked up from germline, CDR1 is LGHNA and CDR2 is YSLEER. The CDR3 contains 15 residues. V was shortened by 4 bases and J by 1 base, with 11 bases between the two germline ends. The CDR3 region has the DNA TGCGCCAGCAGCCCGGCCCGGGACAGCAATCAGCCCCAGCATTTT. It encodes CASSPARDSNQPQHF.

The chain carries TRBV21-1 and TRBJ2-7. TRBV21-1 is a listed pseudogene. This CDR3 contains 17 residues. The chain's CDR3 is CASSKVKKAAGFYEQYF. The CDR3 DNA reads TGTGCCAGCAGCAAAGTAAAGAAGGCAGCCGGATTCTACGAGCAGTACTTC.

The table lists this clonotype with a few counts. In DNA, the CDR3 is TGCAGTGCTAGAGACGACAGGGGGTTTCAGCCCCAGCATTTT. Its translation is CSARDDRGFQPQHF. The chain carries TRBV20-1 and TRBJ1-5, with 9 bases that match TRBD1. Trimming took 0 bases from V and 6 from J; bases not matched to a gene: 3. The CDR3 sequence is 14 residues long. The germline V gene encodes CDR1 DFQATT and CDR2 SNEGSKA (reference sequence).

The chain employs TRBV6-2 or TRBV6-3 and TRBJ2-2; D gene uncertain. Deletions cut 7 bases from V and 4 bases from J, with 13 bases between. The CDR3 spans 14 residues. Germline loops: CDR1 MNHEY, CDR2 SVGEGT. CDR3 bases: TGTGCCAGCAAGATGGGCTCAAGCACCGGGGAGCTGTTTTTT. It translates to CASKMGSSTGELFF.

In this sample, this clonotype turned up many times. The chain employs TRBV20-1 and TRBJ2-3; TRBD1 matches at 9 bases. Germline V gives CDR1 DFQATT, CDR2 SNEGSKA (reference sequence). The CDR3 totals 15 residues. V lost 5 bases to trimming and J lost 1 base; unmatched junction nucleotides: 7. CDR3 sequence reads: CSAAGTGKGTDTQYF. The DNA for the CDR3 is TGCAGTGCTGCCGGGACAGGGAAAGGCACAGATACGCAGTATTTT.

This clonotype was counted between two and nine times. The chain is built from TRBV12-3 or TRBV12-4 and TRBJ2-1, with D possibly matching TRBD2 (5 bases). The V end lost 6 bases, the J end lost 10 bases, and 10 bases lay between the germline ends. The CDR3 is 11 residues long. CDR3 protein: CASRLRGEQFF. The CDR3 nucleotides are TGTGCCAGCAGGCTTAGAGGGGAGCAGTTCTTC.

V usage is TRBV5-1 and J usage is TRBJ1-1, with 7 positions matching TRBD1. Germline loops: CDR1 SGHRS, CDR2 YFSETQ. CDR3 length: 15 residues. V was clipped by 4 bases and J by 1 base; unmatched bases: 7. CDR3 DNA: TGCGCCAGCAGCATTAGGGGGCAGGGGAACACTGAAGCTTTCTTT. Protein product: CASSIRGQGNTEAFF.

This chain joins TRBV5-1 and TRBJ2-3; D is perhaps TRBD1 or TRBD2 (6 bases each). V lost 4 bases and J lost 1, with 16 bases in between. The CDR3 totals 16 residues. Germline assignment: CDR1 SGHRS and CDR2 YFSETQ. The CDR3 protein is CASSTGPRGGTDTQYF. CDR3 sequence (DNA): TGCGCCAGCAGCACCGGGCCGAGGGGGGGCACAGATACGCAGTATTTT.

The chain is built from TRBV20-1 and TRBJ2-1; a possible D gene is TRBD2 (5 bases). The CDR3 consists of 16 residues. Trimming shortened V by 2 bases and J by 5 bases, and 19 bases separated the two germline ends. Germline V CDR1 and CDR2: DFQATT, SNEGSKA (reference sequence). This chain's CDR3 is CSARRSNWRANNEQFF. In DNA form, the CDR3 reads TGCAGTGCTAGAAGGTCAAACTGGCGGGCTAACAATGAGCAGTTCTTC.

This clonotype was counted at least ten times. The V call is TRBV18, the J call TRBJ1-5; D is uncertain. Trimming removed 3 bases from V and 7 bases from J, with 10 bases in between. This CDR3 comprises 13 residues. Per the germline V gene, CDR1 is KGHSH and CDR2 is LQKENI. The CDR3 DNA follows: TGTGCCAGCTCACCGGCCCCGTTGCAGCCCCAGCATTTT. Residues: CASSPAPLQPQHF.

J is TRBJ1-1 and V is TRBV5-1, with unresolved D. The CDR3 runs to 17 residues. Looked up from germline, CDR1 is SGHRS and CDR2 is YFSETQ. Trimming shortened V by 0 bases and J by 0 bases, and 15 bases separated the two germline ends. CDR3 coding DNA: TGCGCCAGCAGCTTGGACCGCCCGATTTCTATGAACACTGAAGCTTTCTTT. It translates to CASSLDRPISMNTEAFF.

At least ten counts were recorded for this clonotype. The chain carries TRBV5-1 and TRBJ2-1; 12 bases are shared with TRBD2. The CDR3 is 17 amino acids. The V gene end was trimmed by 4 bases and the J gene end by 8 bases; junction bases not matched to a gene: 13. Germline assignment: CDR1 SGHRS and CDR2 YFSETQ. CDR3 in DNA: TGCGCCAGCAGCATGGTGGCTAGCGGGGGGGCTTCCCATGAGCAGTTCTTC. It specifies CASSMVASGGASHEQFF.

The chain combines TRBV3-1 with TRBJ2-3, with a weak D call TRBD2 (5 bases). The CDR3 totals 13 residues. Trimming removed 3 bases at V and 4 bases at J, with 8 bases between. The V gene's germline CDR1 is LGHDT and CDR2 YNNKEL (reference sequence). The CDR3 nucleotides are TGTGCCAGCAGCCAGAGGACTTCAGATACGCAGTATTTT. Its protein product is CASSQRTSDTQYF.

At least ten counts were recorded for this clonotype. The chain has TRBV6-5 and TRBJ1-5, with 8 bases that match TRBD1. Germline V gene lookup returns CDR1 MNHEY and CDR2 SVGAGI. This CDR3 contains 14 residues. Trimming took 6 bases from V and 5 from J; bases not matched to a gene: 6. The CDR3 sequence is CASSSDRGDQPQHF. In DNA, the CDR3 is TGTGCCAGCAGCTCCGACAGGGGTGATCAGCCCCAGCATTTT.

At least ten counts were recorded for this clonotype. CDR3 bases: TGTGCCAGCAGGGAGGGGGACTCCTACAATGAGCAGTTCTTC. Amino acids: CASREGDSYNEQFF. The chain carries TRBV7-3 and TRBJ2-1, with D perhaps TRBD1 or TRBD2 (6 bases each). CDR1 is SGHTA and CDR2 is FQGTGA in the germline V gene. The CDR3 runs to 14 residues. Trimming removed 6 bases at V and 0 bases at J, with 9 bases between.

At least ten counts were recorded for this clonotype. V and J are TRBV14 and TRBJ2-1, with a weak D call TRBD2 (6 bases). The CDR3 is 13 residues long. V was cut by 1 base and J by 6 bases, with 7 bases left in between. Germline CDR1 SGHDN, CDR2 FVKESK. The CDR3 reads CASSQVTSNEQFF. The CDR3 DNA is TGTGCCAGCAGCCAAGTGACTAGCAATGAGCAGTTCTTC.

The CDR3: CASSLDGQGAASEETQYF. Written as DNA, the CDR3 is TGTGCCAGCAGCTTAGATGGACAGGGTGCAGCTAGCGAAGAGACCCAGTACTTC. The chain recombines TRBV7-7 with TRBJ2-5, with 8 bases identical to TRBD1. The germline V gene encodes CDR1 SSHAT and CDR2 FNYEAQ (reference sequence). J was trimmed by 3 bases and V by 1 base; bases with no gene match: 13. The CDR3 is 18 residues long.

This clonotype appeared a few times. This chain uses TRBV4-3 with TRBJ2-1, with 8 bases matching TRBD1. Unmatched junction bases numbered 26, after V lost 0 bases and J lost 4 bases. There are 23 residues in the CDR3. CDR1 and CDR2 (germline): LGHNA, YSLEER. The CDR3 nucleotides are TGCGCCAGCAGCCAAGACGGTATGCGGGCACGGGACAGGCGAAAGCTGGCATACAATGAGCAGTTCTTC. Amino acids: CASSQDGMRARDRRKLAYNEQFF.

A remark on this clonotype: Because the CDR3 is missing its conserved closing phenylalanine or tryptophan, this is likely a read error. This chain's CDR3 is CASSFTSEETQYC. The CDR3 nucleotides read TGTGCCAGCAGCTTCACTAGCGAAGAGACCCAGTACTGC. The chain has TRBV7-9 and TRBJ2-5; the match to TRBD2 covers 7 bases. The CDR3 has 13 residues. The V segment lost 3 bases and the J segment 3 bases; nucleotides outside the gene matches: 1. Germline CDR1 reads SEHNR; CDR2 reads FQNEAQ (reference sequence).

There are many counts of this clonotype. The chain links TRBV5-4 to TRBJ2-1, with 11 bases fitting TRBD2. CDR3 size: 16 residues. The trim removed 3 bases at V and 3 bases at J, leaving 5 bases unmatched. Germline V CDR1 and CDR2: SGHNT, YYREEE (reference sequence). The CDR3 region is CASSSHLAGGYNEQFF. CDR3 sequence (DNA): TGTGCCAGCAGCTCCCATCTAGCGGGGGGCTACAATGAGCAGTTCTTC.

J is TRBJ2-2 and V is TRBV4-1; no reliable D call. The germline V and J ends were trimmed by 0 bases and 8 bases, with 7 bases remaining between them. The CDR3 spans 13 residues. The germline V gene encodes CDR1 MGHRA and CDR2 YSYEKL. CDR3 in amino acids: CASSQDVIGELFF. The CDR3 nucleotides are TGCGCCAGCAGCCAAGACGTTATTGGGGAGCTGTTTTTT.

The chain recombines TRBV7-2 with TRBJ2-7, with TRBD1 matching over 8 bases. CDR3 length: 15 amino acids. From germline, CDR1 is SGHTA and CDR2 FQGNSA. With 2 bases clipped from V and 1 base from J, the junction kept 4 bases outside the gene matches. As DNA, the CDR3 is TGTGCCAGCAGCTTATCGACAGGGGTTTCCTACGAGCAGTACTTC. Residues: CASSLSTGVSYEQYF.

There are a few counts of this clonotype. The CDR3 spells CASSLLTGQGGHTFF. The CDR3 nucleotides read TGCGCCAGCAGCCTGCTAACCGGACAGGGAGGGCATACTTTCTTT. The rearrangement uses TRBV5-1 and TRBJ1-1, with TRBD1 matching 8 bases. This CDR3 has 15 amino acids. The ends lost 4 bases at V and 12 bases at J; junction bases unmatched: 17. Germline CDR1 reads SGHRS; CDR2 reads YFSETQ. Full variable domain (rest looked up from reference TRBV5-1 and TRBJ1-1): KAGVTQTPRYLIKTRGQQVTLSCSPISGHRSVSWYQQTPGQGLQFLFEYFSETQRNKGNFPGRFSGRQFSNSRSEMNVSTLELGDSALYLCASSLLTGQGGHTFFGQGTRLTVV.